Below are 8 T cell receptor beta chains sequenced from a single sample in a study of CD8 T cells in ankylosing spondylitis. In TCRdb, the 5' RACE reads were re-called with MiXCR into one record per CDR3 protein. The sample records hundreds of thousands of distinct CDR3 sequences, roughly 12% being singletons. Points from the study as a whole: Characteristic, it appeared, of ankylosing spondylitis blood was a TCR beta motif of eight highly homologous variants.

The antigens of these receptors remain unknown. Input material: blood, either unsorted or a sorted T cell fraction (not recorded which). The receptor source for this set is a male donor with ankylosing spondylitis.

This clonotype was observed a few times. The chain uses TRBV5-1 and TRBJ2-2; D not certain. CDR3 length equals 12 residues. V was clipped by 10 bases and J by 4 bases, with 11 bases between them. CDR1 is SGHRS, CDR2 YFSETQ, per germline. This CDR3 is CASIGPTGELFF. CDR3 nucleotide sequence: TGCGCCTCCATCGGCCCCACCGGGGAGCTGTTTTTT.

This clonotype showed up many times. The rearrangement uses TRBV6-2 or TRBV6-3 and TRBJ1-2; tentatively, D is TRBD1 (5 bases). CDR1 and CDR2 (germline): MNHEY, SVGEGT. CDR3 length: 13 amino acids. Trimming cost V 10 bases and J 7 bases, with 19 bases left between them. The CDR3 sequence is CATDLIGTSGYTF. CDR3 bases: TGTGCCACCGACCTGATAGGGACTTCTGGCTACACCTTC.

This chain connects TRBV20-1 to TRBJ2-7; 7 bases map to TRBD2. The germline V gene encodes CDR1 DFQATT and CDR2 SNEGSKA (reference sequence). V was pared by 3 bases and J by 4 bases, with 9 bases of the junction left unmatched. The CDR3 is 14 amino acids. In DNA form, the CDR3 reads TGCAGTGCTAGGGAGTGGGGGGGAAGATACGAGCAGTACTTC. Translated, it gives CSAREWGGRYEQYF.

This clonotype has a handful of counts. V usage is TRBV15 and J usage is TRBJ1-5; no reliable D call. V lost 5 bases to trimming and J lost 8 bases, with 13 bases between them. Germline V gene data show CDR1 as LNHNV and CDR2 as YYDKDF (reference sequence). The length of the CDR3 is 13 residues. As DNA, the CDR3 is TGTGCCACCAGCGGTACACTGGGAAAGCCCCAGCATTTT. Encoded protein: CATSGTLGKPQHF.

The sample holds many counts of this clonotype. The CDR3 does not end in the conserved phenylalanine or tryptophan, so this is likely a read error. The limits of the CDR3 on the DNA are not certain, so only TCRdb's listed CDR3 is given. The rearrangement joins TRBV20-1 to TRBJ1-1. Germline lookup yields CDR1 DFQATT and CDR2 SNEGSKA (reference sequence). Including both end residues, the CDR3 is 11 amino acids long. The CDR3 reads CSAGRGEESGV.

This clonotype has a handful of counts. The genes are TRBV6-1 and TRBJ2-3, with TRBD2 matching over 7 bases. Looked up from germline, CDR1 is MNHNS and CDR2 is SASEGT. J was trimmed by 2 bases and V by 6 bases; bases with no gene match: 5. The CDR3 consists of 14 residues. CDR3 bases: TGTGCCAGCAGAGGGAGGGGAAACACAGATACGCAGTATTTT. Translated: CASRGRGNTDTQYF.

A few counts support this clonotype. The CDR3 protein is CASSRVGQNGYTF. For the CDR3, the DNA is TGCGCCAGCAGCCGGGTAGGACAGAACGGCTACACCTTC. The rearrangement joins TRBV4-3 to TRBJ1-2; D is perhaps TRBD1 (6 bases). V gave up 4 bases and J gave up 8 bases, with 14 bases separating them. This CDR3 comprises 13 residues. Per germline, CDR1 LGHNA and CDR2 YSLEER.

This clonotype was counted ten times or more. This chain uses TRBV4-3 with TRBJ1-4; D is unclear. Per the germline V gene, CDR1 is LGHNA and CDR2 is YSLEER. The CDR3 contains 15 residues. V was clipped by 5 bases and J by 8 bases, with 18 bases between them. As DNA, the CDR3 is TGCGCCAGCAGCTTGCGACGGATGAGGGAGGAAAAACTGTTTTTT. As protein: CASSLRRMREEKLFF.